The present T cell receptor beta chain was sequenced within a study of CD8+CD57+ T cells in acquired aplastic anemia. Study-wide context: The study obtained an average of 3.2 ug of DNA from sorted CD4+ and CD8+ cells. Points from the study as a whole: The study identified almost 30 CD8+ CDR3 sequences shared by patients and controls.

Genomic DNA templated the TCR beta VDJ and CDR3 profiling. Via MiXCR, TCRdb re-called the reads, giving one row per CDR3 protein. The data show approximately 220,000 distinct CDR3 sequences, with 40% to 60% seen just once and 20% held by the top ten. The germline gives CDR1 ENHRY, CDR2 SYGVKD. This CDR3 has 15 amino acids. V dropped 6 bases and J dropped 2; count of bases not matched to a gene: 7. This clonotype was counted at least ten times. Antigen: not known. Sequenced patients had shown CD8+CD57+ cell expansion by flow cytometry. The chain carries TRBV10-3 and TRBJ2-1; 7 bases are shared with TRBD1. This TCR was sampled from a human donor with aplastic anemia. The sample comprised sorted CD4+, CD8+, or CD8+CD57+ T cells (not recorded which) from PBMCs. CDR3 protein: CAISLTGATYNEQFF. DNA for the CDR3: TGTGCCATCAGCCTTACAGGGGCGACCTACAATGAGCAGTTCTTC.